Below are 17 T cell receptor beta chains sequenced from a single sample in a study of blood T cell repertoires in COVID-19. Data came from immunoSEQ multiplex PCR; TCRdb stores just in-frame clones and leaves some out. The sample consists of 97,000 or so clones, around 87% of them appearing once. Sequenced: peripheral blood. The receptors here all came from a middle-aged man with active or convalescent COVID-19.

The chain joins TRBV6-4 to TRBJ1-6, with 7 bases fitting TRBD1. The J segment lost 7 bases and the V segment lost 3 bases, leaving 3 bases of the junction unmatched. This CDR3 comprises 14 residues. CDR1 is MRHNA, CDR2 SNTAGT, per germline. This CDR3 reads CASSEFRGNSPLHF. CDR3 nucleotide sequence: TGTGCCAGCAGTGAATTCAGGGGGAATTCACCCCTCCACTTT.

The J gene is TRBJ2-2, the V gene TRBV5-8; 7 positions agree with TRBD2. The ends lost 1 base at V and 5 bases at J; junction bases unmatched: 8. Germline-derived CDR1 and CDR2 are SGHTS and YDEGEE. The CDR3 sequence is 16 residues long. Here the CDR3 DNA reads TGTGCCAGCAGCTTGTACCGGCAGGGAGGGACCGGGGAGCTGTTTTTT. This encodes CASSLYRQGGTGELFF. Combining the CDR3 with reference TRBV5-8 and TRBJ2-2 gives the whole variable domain EAGVTQSPTHLIKTRGQQATLRCSPISGHTSVYWYQQALGLGLQFLLWYDEGEERNRGNFPPRFSGRQFPNYSSELNVNALELEDSALYLCASSLYRQGGTGELFFGEGSRLTVL.

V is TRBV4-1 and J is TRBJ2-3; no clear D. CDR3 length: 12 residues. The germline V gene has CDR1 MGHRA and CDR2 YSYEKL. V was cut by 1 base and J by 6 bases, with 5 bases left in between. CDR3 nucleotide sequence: TGCGCCAGCAGCCAAGCGGAGGATACGCAGTATTTT. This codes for CASSQAEDTQYF.

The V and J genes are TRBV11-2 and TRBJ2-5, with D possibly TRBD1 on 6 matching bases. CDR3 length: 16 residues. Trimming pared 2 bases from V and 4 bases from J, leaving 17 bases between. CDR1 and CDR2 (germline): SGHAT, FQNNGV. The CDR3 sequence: CASSLMFGGPGETQYF. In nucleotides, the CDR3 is TGTGCCAGCAGCTTAATGTTTGGGGGCCCCGGAGAGACCCAGTACTTC.

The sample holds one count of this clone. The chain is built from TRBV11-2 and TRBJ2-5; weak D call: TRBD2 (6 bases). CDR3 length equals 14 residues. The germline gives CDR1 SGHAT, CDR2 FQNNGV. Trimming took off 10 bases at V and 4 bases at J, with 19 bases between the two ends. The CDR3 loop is CAIPGRQLGETQYF. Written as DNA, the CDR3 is TGTGCCATCCCGGGGAGGCAACTAGGAGAGACCCAGTACTTC.

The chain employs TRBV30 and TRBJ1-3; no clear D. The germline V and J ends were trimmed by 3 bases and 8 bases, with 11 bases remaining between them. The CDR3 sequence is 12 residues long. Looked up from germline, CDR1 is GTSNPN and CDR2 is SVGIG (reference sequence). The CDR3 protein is CAWRAVVDTIYF. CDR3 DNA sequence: TGTGCCTGGAGAGCCGTAGTCGACACCATATATTTT.

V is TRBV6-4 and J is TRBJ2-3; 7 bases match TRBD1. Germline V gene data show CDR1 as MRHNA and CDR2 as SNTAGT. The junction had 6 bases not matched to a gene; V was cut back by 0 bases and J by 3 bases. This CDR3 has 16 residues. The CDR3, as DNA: TGTGCCAGCAGTGACTCTCACAGGGGAGAGACAGATACGCAGTATTTT. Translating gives CASSDSHRGETDTQYF.

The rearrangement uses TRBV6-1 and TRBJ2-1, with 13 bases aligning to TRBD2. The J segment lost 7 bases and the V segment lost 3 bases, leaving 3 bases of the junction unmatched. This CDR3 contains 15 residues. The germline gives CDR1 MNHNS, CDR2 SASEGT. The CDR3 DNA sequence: TGTGCCAGCAGTGATACTAGCGGGGGGGCGAATGAGCAGTTCTTC. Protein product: CASSDTSGGANEQFF.

For the CDR3, the DNA is TGTGCCAGCATCGGACAGGGGAACGAGCAGTACGTC. This encodes CASIGQGNEQYV. The chain is built from TRBV6-5 and TRBJ2-7, with TRBD1 matching 9 bases. Germline V CDR1 and CDR2: MNHEY, SVGAGI. Germline trimming cut 7 bases from V and 5 bases from J; bases unmatched to any gene: 3. This CDR3 is built from 12 residues.

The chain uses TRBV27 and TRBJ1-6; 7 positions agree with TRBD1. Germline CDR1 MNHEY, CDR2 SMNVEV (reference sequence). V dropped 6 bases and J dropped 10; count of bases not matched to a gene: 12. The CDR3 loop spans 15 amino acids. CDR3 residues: CASSRVEGARSPLHF. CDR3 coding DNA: TGTGCCAGCAGCAGAGTGGAGGGGGCCAGGTCACCCCTCCACTTT.

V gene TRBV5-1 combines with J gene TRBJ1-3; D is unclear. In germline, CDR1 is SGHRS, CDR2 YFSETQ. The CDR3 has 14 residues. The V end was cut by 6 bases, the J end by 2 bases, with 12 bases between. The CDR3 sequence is CASTTNTPGNTIYF. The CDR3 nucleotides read TGCGCCAGCACCACGAATACTCCTGGAAACACCATATATTTT.

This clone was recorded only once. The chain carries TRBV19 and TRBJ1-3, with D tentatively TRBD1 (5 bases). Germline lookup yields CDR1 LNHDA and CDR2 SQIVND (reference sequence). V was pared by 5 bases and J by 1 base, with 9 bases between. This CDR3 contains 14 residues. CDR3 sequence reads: CASSRRGSGNTIYF. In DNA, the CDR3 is TGTGCCAGTAGTCGTAGGGGTTCTGGAAACACCATATATTTT.

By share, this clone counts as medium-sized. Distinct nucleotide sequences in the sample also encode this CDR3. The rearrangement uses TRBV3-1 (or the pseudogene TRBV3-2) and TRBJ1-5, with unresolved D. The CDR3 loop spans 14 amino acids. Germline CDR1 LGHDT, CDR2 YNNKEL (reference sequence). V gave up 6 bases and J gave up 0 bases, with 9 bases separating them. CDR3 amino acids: CASSTGDSNQPQHF. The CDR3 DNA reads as TGTGCCAGCAGTACGGGAGATAGCAATCAGCCCCAGCATTTT.

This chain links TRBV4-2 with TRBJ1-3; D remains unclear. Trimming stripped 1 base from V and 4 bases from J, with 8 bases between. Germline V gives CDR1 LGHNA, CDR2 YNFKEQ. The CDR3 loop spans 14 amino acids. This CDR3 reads CASSQGDTGNTIYF. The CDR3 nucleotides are TGTGCCAGCAGCCAAGGAGACACCGGAAACACCATATATTTT.

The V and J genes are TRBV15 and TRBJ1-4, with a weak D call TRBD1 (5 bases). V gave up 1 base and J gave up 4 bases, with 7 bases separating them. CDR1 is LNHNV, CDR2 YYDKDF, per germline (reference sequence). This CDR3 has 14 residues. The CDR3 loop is CATSRVQGNEKLFF. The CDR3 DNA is TGTGCCACCAGCAGAGTTCAGGGTAATGAAAAACTGTTTTTT.

DNA for the CDR3: TGTGCCAGCTCACCAGAGGGAATAAGCTATGGCTACACCTTC. It codes for CASSPEGISYGYTF. The V and J genes are TRBV18 and TRBJ1-2; D is undetermined. Germline CDR1 KGHSH, CDR2 LQKENI. V was clipped by 2 bases and J by 4 bases, with 11 bases between them. This CDR3 spans 14 amino acids.

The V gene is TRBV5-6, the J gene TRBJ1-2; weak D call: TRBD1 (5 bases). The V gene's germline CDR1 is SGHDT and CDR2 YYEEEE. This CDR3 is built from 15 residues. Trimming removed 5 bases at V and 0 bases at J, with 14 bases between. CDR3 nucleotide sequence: TGTGCCAGCAGTCGTCGGGGGGTGGCTAACTATGGCTACACCTTC. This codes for CASSRRGVANYGYTF.